The clone carrying this T cell receptor (beta chain) has just a few counts. Antigen specificity is unknown. One entry per CDR3 protein results from TCRdb running MiXCR on the 5' RACE reads. Of around 34,000 distinct CDR3 sequences listed, approximately 30% are singletons. Germline V CDR1 and CDR2: MGHDK, SYGVNS. There are 18 residues in the CDR3. The V end lost 2 bases, the J end lost 0 bases, and 17 bases lay between the germline ends. General observations from the study: Tumor memory CD4+ T cell TCR gene usage clustered with blood and lymph node memory CD4+ cells and lymph node naive CD4+ cells. Tumor Tregs overlapped most with tumor, then blood, naive CD4+ cells.

Treg sorting used a CD4+CD25+CD127-/low gate. This chain joins TRBV25-1 and TRBJ2-1; D call uncertain. Sequenced: tumor-infiltrating Tregs sorted from the breast tumor. The clonotype comes from a female donor with breast cancer. CDR3 sequence (DNA): TGTGCCAGCAGTGAACCCGGGCCCCCAGAGAGCTCCTACAATGAGCAGTTCTTC. Its translation is CASSEPGPPESSYNEQFF. Drawing the rest from reference TRBV25-1 and TRBJ2-1, the complete variable domain is EADIYQTPRYLVIGTGKKITLECSQTMGHDKMYWYQQDPGMELHLIHYSYGVNSTEKGDLSSESTVSRIRTEHFPLTLESARPSHTSQYLCASSEPGPPESSYNEQFFGPGTRLTVL.